The sequence of this T cell receptor (beta chain) was determined in a study of human T cells and chemical hapten exposure (dated by TCRdb to the early 2020s). For context, the study as a whole: For sensitization, 2% DPC in acetone was applied to a 2 cm by 2 cm area of upper inner arm skin. In alopecia patients, the study followed how the peripheral blood TCR repertoire changed in vivo over primary and secondary sensitization to diphenylcyclopropenone (DPC), a hapten. Patch testing was done on the upper back using Finn chambers containing 0.01% DPC, and results were scored after 6 days according to International Contact Dermatitis Research Group standards. For TCR sequencing, blood came from 25 to 35 alopecia patients at anywhere from one to four time points (pre-sensitization, 2, 6 and 24 weeks). Blood samples were taken from patients before sensitization (week 0) and at 2, 6 and about 24 weeks after DPC sensitization. The patient cohort, mostly female, included alopecia areata with under or over 50% scalp involvement, alopecia totalis and alopecia universalis. Throughout the study period of about 23 weeks, patients also received therapeutic DPC doses to the scalp every week. For every blood RNA sample, sequencing covered both the TCR alpha and TCR beta chains. The libraries were sequenced as a pool, and the TCR yield per sample differed mostly because of small variations in library volumes within the pool. General study outcomes and caveats: No change with DPC sensitization was found in the number of TCRs above 1 in 1000 frequency, and no evidence of global repertoire structure alterations was found. A positive correlation was found between the number of PT1 expanded TCRs and patch test score, with significance reached at thresholds 8, 16 and 32 but not 4. Because all patients had alopecia, a presumed autoimmune disease, the immune response of the patients might differ from that of healthy individuals. Repeated subsampling changed both the strength of the expansion versus patch-test correlation and the threshold at which that correlation became significant. Expanded TCRs formed significantly more large CDR3 similarity clusters than pre-sensitization or healthy control sets, consistent with antigen-driven responses.

Germline trimming: 6 bases from V, 2 bases from J; junction bases outside gene matches: 6. The CDR3 spans 13 residues, from the cysteine through the phenylalanine. Only the CDR3 portion is preserved as DNA: 39 bases, with reading frame beginning at the first base. As encoded in the germline V gene, CDR1 is SQVTM while CDR2 is ANQGSEA. Libraries were constructed by RACE. Sequencing relied on a NextSeq 500. During library preparation, unique molecular identifiers were attached to individual cDNA molecules so that TCRs could be counted quantitatively and reproducibly. In the original analysis: Samples had a median of about 96,000 TCRs, with a range from roughly 23,224 to 700,000. V, J and CDR3 annotation of the TCR reads was carried out using the Decombinator software suite. For PS versus PT1 abundance plots, all samples were subsampled to the same number of TCRs (28,000). TCRs were defined as expanded if absent before sensitization and observed at least eight times at the 2-week time point. The public reads were quality trimmed at Q25 with fastp and then assembled into clones with MiXCR by TCRdb, keeping productive beta chains. All rows with the same CDR3 protein become a single entry with the most common DNA and genes. These V and J calls derive from TCRdb rather than the authors' analysis. Recorded for this sample are under 45,000 distinct CDR3 sequences; about a tenth of them occurred a single time. Of the sample, 25% to 35% falls within the top ten clones.

The table lists this clonotype with many counts. The clone's antigen remains unknown. Base qualities are not at hand, and no much larger clone is one base apart. In light of the paper, this sample's time point label describes: pre-sensitization, week 0. Taken with the paper, the label for treatment or condition translates to: therapeutic diphenylcyclopropenone sensitization with weekly scalp DPC. Unfractionated whole blood was collected in Tempus Blood RNA tubes, and total RNA was extracted from that blood. At each patch-test visit, blood was drawn before the patch test was applied. Eligible patients were aged 18 to 70, diagnosed with alopecia, deemed suitable for DPC therapy, and excluded if pregnant.

The sample here was whole blood, taken in connection with sensitization to the hapten diphenylcyclopropenone (DPC). This TCR was recovered from a man aged 45 to 65 with alopecia areata. Some clones in this sample may be carry-over from other donors' samples. In this chain, TRBV29-1 is recombined with TRBJ2-7, with TRBD1 identical over 8 junction bases. CDR3 protein: CSVTGTGAYEQYF. The nucleotide sequence reads as follows: TGCAGCGTCACCGGGACAGGCGCCTACGAGCAGTACTTC.